Listed below are T cell receptor beta chains from one sample, sequenced in a study of CD8+ T cells in alopecia areata. The assay was immunoSEQ multiplex PCR, and TCRdb's table has in-frame clones only and misses some. The data show approximately 160,000 clones, around 60% seen once. The sample was CD4+ T cells sorted from blood, taken at week 24, from a patient treated with tofacitinib. The receptors were sampled from a human donor with alopecia areata. The CDR3 runs from the conserved cysteine through the conserved F or W. D genes are given only for firm matches. Clone size is not always given. Where it is, it says once, few, many or a class for expanded clones.

len,d_gene,abundance,j_gene,v_gene,CDR3aa,CDR3nt
17,TRBD1,once,TRBJ1-1,TRBV27,CASSRRTGAGVNTEAFF,TGTGCCAGCAGTCGTCGGACAGGGGCGGGGGTGAACACTGAAGCTTTCTTT
11,NA,few,TRBJ2-7,TRBV6-1,CASREVPEQYF,TGTGCCAGCAGGGAGGTCCCCGAGCAGTACTTC
15,TRBD2,NA,TRBJ2-5,TRBV4-1,CASSLGTSGPETQYF,TGCGCCAGCAGCCTAGGGACTAGCGGCCCGGAGACCCAGTACTTC
14,TRBD1,few,TRBJ1-1,TRBV7-2,CASSGQGVNTEAFF,TGTGCCAGCAGCGGACAGGGGGTGAACACTGAAGCTTTCTTT
13,NA,once,TRBJ1-1,TRBV30,CAWKDGMNTEAFF,TGTGCCTGGAAGGACGGCATGAACACTGAAGCTTTCTTT
12,NA,NA,TRBJ2-3,TRBV6-1,CASSPGGDTQYF,TGTGCCAGCAGTCCTGGTGGGGATACGCAGTATTTT
14,NA,NA,TRBJ1-3,TRBV9,CASSPPGSGNTIYF,TGTGCCAGCAGCCCACCGGGCTCTGGAAACACCATATATTTT
14,TRBD1,NA,TRBJ1-2,TRBV2,CASTRGQDAYGYTF,TGTGCCAGCACGAGGGGACAGGATGCCTATGGCTACACCTTC
16,NA,many,TRBJ2-3,TRBV27,CASSLLWTAGTDTQYF,TGTGCCAGCAGTTTATTGTGGACCGCGGGCACAGATACGCAGTATTTT
11,NA,NA,TRBJ1-4,TRBV18,CASSPGEKLFF,TGTGCCAGCTCACCGGGTGAAAAACTGTTTTTT
13,NA,NA,TRBJ1-2,TRBV18,CASSPLAPAGYTF,TGTGCCAGCTCACCACTGGCCCCGGCTGGCTACACCTTC
17,TRBD1,NA,TRBJ1-6,TRBV30,CASVRGTGGSTNSPLHF,TGTGCCTCCGTACGGGGAACAGGGGGCTCCACTAATTCACCCCTCCACTTT
11,TRBD1,once,TRBJ2-5,TRBV5-3,CVLQGQETQYF,TGTGTCTTACAGGGGCAGGAGACCCAGTACTTC
16,TRBD2,NA,TRBJ2-5,TRBV2,CASSPRLAGGRETQYF,TGTGCCAGCAGTCCACGACTAGCGGGGGGGCGGGAGACCCAGTACTTC
15,TRBD2,NA,TRBJ2-3,TRBV5-1,CASSPSGGATDTQYF,TGCGCCAGCAGCCCAAGCGGGGGGGCTACAGATACGCAGTATTTT
16,TRBD2,NA,TRBJ2-3,TRBV6-1,CASSVLAGGQGDTQYF,TGTGCCAGCAGTGTGCTAGCGGGGGGGCAAGGAGATACGCAGTATTTT
13,NA,NA,TRBJ2-2,TRBV18,CASSPQVAGELFF,TGTGCCAGCTCACCGCAGGTCGCCGGGGAGCTGTTTTTT
14,NA,NA,TRBJ1-1,TRBV30,CAWSVSGLNTEAFF,TGTGCCTGGAGTGTATCGGGATTGAACACTGAAGCTTTCTTT
15,NA,NA,TRBJ1-6,TRBV30,CAWNPAGGRNSPLHF,TGTGCCTGGAACCCGGCTGGGGGTAGGAATTCACCCCTCCACTTT
11,NA,NA,TRBJ2-3,TRBV29-1,CSVELADTQYF,TGCAGCGTTGAATTGGCAGATACGCAGTATTTT
15,NA,once,TRBJ2-3,TRBV10-3,CAISLGGARTDTQYF,TGTGCAATCAGTCTTGGCGGGGCCCGCACAGATACGCAGTATTTT
14,TRBD2,NA,TRBJ2-3,TRBV7-2,CASSYSGGGDTQYF,TGTGCCAGCAGCTACTCGGGGGGTGGAGATACGCAGTATTTT
13,NA,NA,TRBJ1-5,TRBV6-5,CASRGGMGQPQHF,TGTGCCAGCAGGGGTGGGATGGGTCAGCCCCAGCATTTT
13,NA,NA,TRBJ2-5,TRBV30,CAWSVVGRETQYF,TGTGCCTGGAGTGTAGTGGGGAGGGAGACCCAGTACTTC
15,NA,NA,TRBJ2-7,TRBV2,CASSDVGLSSYEQYF,TGTGCCAGCAGTGACGTTGGTTTAAGCTCCTACGAGCAGTACTTC
13,NA,once,TRBJ2-2,TRBV7-2,CASSAQGTGELFF,TGTGCCAGCAGTGCTCAGGGAACCGGGGAGCTGTTTTTT
15,TRBD1,NA,TRBJ2-5,TRBV5-6,CASSTPQGAIQTQYF,TGTGCCAGCAGCACACCACAGGGGGCAATACAGACCCAGTACTTC
13,NA,NA,TRBJ2-5,TRBV5-1,CASRWGAQETQYF,TGCGCCAGCAGATGGGGGGCCCAGGAGACCCAGTACTTC
15,TRBD1,NA,TRBJ1-2,TRBV9,CASSVGRQGSYGYTF,TGTGCCAGCAGCGTAGGGCGACAGGGAAGCTATGGCTACACCTTC
15,TRBD2,NA,TRBJ2-3,TRBV7-9,CASSTQQGRGGTQYF,TGTGCCAGCAGCACCCAGCAGGGACGGGGGGGTACGCAGTATTTT
14,NA,NA,TRBJ1-5,TRBV2,CASSRGGGGQPQHF,TGTGCCAGCAGCCGAGGGGGGGGTGGACAGCCCCAGCATTTT
10,NA,NA,TRBJ1-1,TRBV29-1,CSVVQAEAFF,TGCAGCGTTGTACAGGCTGAAGCTTTCTTT
16,NA,NA,TRBJ2-6,TRBV30,CAWSVRLGSGANVLTF,TGTGCCTGGAGTGTACGGCTGGGCTCTGGGGCCAACGTCCTGACTTTC
14,NA,few,TRBJ1-1,TRBV15,CATSGGGGNTEAFF,TGTGCCACCAGCGGAGGGGGAGGGAACACTGAAGCTTTCTTT
12,NA,NA,TRBJ2-3,TRBV9,CASSARTDTQYF,TGTGCCAGCAGCGCCAGGACAGATACGCAGTATTTT
14,NA,NA,TRBJ1-2,TRBV9,CASSPRPGGYGYTF,TGTGCCAGCAGCCCGAGACCCGGGGGCTATGGCTACACCTTC
14,NA,NA,TRBJ1-6,TRBV27,CASSLGQFNSPLHF,TGTGCCAGCAGTTTAGGGCAGTTTAATTCACCCCTCCACTTT
14,TRBD1,NA,TRBJ1-1,TRBV29-1,CSVEGRTGVTEAFF,TGCAGCGTTGAAGGGAGAACAGGGGTCACTGAAGCTTTCTTT
17,NA,NA,TRBJ1-2,TRBV10-3,CAISEASRHLANYGYTF,TGTGCCATCAGTGAGGCGTCTCGTCATCTCGCTAACTATGGCTACACCTTC
14,NA,NA,TRBJ1-5,TRBV7-2,CASSVDRINQPQHF,TGTGCCAGCAGCGTAGACAGGATCAATCAGCCCCAGCATTTT
13,NA,few,TRBJ1-1,TRBV30,CAWRLGGGTEAFF,TGTGCCTGGAGACTTGGGGGGGGCACTGAAGCTTTCTTT
15,NA,NA,TRBJ2-2,TRBV25-1,CASSGGFRNTGELFF,TGTGCCAGCAGTGGGGGGTTCCGGAACACCGGGGAGCTGTTTTTT
13,NA,NA,TRBJ1-1,TRBV29-1,CSATTTMNTEAFF,TGCAGCGCGACTACGACTATGAACACTGAAGCTTTCTTT
14,NA,NA,TRBJ1-6,TRBV12-2,CASRGLRGNSPLHF,TGTGCAAGTCGCGGACTGAGGGGAAATTCACCCCTCCACTTT
14,NA,NA,TRBJ1-5,TRBV30,CAWSVRRDDQPQHF,TGTGCCTGGAGTGTCCGTAGGGACGATCAGCCCCAGCATTTT
13,NA,few,TRBJ1-5,TRBV29-1,CSTAGDFNQPQHF,TGCAGTACGGCCGGGGACTTCAATCAGCCCCAGCATTTT
16,NA,NA,TRBJ2-3,TRBV4-1,CASSQDGKGGTDTQYF,TGCGCCAGCAGCCAAGATGGGAAAGGCGGCACAGATACGCAGTATTTT
14,NA,NA,TRBJ1-2,TRBV6-5,CASSYRAGSYGYTF,TGTGCCAGCAGTTACCGGGCGGGAAGCTATGGCTACACCTTC
13,NA,NA,TRBJ1-1,TRBV11-3,CASSPGTNTEAFF,TGTGCCAGCAGCCCCGGGACGAACACTGAAGCTTTCTTT
12,NA,NA,TRBJ1-4,TRBV6-5,CASRGKNEKLFF,TGTGCCAGCAGGGGGAAGAATGAAAAACTGTTTTTT
14,NA,NA,TRBJ2-2,TRBV6-4,CASSEQQGTGELFF,TGTGCCAGCAGTGAACAACAGGGTACCGGGGAGCTGTTTTTT
16,NA,NA,TRBJ2-1,TRBV29-1,CSAKSNWGGSYNEQFF,TGCAGTGCTAAATCCAACTGGGGTGGCTCCTACAATGAGCAGTTCTTC
19,TRBD1,NA,TRBJ2-3,TRBV5-1,CASSLGPMNRGRGTDTQYF,TGCGCCAGCAGCTTGGGGCCGATGAACAGGGGGCGCGGCACAGATACGCAGTATTTT
16,NA,NA,TRBJ1-5,TRBV15,CATSRDPTGPNQPQHF,TGTGCCACCAGCAGAGATCCAACAGGGCCTAACCAGCCCCAGCATTTT
15,NA,NA,TRBJ1-4,TRBV28,CASSPPGSTNEKLFF,TGTGCCAGCAGTCCTCCGGGATCAACTAATGAAAAACTGTTTTTT